A single TCR beta chain is shown here with its context. This specimen belongs to a study of technical replicates of blood from several donors. The germline V gene encodes CDR1 GTSNPN and CDR2 SVGIG (reference sequence). CDR3 length equals 15 residues. V was trimmed by 3 bases and J by 7 bases, leaving 18 bases between them. Sequencing was performed with immunoSEQ multiplex PCR; in TCRdb, only in-frame clones are kept and a portion is missing. The repertoire holds approximately 81,000 clones, with about 94% as singletons. Sequencing was done on a sample of T cells isolated from PBMCs. The rearrangement joins TRBV30 to TRBJ1-4, with a weak D call TRBD1 (6 bases). The clonotype comes from a human donor in good health. CDR3 protein: CAWRLWQGPGEKLFF. Here the CDR3 DNA reads TGTGCCTGGAGGCTCTGGCAGGGGCCCGGTGAAAAACTGTTTTTT. Combining the CDR3 with reference TRBV30 and TRBJ1-4 gives the whole variable domain SQTIHQWPATLVQPVGSPLSLECTVEGTSNPNLYWYRQAAGRGLQLLFYSVGIGQISSEVPQNLSASRPQDRQFILSSKKLLLSDSGFYLCAWRLWQGPGEKLFFGSGTQLSVL.